One sample yielded the 26 T cell receptor beta chains listed below, sequenced in a study of T cells in Graves' hyperthyroidism and ophthalmopathy. Amplification of TCR beta CDR3 regions was performed using RNA transcripts as template. A set of HTBI primers served as the primers for a first-round RT-PCR of the TCR CDR3. From the multiplex PCR reads, TCRdb called clonotypes with MiXCR, one entry per CDR3 protein. The repertoire holds 800,000 or so distinct CDR3 sequences, with roughly 40% as singletons. The specimen was blood. The receptors originated from a man aged 18 to 30 with Graves' hyperthyroidism.

The chain joins TRBV2 to TRBJ2-2; D possibly corresponds to TRBD1 (5 bases). This CDR3 region has 15 residues. The germline gives CDR1 SNHLY, CDR2 FYNNEI. V was trimmed by 4 bases and J by 4 bases, leaving 13 bases between them. CDR3 sequence reads: CASSGWGGATGELFF. DNA of the CDR3: TGTGCCAGCAGTGGATGGGGTGGGGCCACCGGGGAGCTGTTTTTT.

This clonotype was seen more than once but under ten times. The J gene is TRBJ2-5, the V gene TRBV7-8; 12 bases match TRBD2. Per germline, CDR1 SGHVS and CDR2 FQNEAQ. The ends lost 2 bases at V and 1 base at J; junction bases unmatched: 5. The CDR3 totals 17 residues. The CDR3 region is CASSLPGLAGTQETQYF. DNA of the CDR3: TGTGCCAGCAGCTTACCTGGACTAGCGGGAACCCAAGAGACCCAGTACTTC.

This clonotype was counted at least ten times. This rearrangement joins TRBV10-3 to TRBJ1-6, with D perhaps TRBD1 (6 bases). The germline V gene encodes CDR1 ENHRY and CDR2 SYGVKD. CDR3 length: 15 residues. V was trimmed by 6 bases and J by 3 bases, leaving 12 bases between them. CDR3 coding DNA: TGTGCCATCAGAAAAGGACAGAGCTATAATTCACCCCTCCACTTT. Its protein is CAIRKGQSYNSPLHF.

Many counts were recorded for this clonotype. The V gene is TRBV7-9, the J gene TRBJ1-1; D is ambiguous. The CDR3 is 12 residues long. Germline CDR1 and CDR2: SEHNR and FQNEAQ (reference sequence). V shed 3 bases and J shed 3 bases, with 5 bases lying between them. The CDR3 DNA sequence: TGTGCCAGCAGCTTTGGAGACACTGAAGCTTTCTTT. It translates to CASSFGDTEAFF.

The chain has TRBV5-6 and TRBJ1-4; a possible D gene is TRBD1 (5 bases). The CDR3 is 12 residues long. V dropped 6 bases and J dropped 8 bases, with 11 bases sitting between them. Germline loops: CDR1 SGHDT, CDR2 YYEEEE. CDR3 nucleotide sequence: TGTGCCAGCAAGGGGCTGGGGGAAAAACTGTTTTTT. Its protein is CASKGLGEKLFF. Combining the CDR3 with reference TRBV5-6 and TRBJ1-4 gives the whole variable domain DAGVTQSPTHLIKTRGQQVTLRCSPKSGHDTVSWYQQALGQGPQFIFQYYEEEERQRGNFPDRFSGHQFPNYSSELNVNALLLGDSALYLCASKGLGEKLFFGSGTQLSVL.

The table lists this clonotype with many counts. The rearrangement uses TRBV7-9 and TRBJ2-5; tentative D call: TRBD1 (5 bases). This CDR3 is 16 amino acids long. Trimming stripped 8 bases from V and 4 bases from J, with 23 bases between. The germline V gene has CDR1 SEHNR and CDR2 FQNEAQ (reference sequence). In DNA form, the CDR3 reads TGTGCCAGCTCCTCAGGGTCCAGGGATCGCGGAGAGACCCAGTACTTC. Encoded protein: CASSSGSRDRGETQYF.

This clonotype was seen a few times. The rearrangement joins TRBV20-1 to TRBJ1-6; 7 bases match TRBD1. V was pared by 6 bases and J by 7 bases, with 6 bases of the junction left unmatched. This CDR3 is 13 amino acids long. Looked up from germline, CDR1 is DFQATT and CDR2 is SNEGSKA (reference sequence). The CDR3 nucleotides read TGCAGTGCCCAGGGGGGAAGGAATTCACCCCTCCACTTT. It is translated as CSAQGGRNSPLHF.

Comments on this clonotype: A junction boundary mismatches the germline segment, possibly from a read error. The rearrangement joins TRBV11-2 to TRBJ1-1; D perhaps matches TRBD1 (5 bases). The V gene's germline CDR1 is SGHAT and CDR2 FQNNGV. CDR3 length: 15 residues. The CDR3 loop reads CAGSLGRQLNTEAFF. In DNA form, the CDR3 reads TGTGCCGGCAGCTTGGGGCGACAGTTGAACACTGAAGCTTTCTTT.

This clonotype has more than one count but fewer than ten. This rearrangement joins TRBV25-1 to TRBJ1-1; D remains unclear. Germline-derived CDR1 and CDR2 are MGHDK and SYGVNS. V was trimmed by 7 bases and J by 1 base, leaving 10 bases between them. The CDR3 has 13 amino acids. DNA of the CDR3: TGTGCCAGCACCCCCACACCGAACACTGAAGCTTTCTTT. It is translated as CASTPTPNTEAFF.

The rearrangement joins TRBV9 to TRBJ2-2, with D perhaps matching TRBD1 (5 bases). The V end was cut by 0 bases, the J end by 10 bases, with 10 bases between. The CDR3 has 13 amino acids. Germline CDR1 SGDLS, CDR2 YYNGEE. This chain's CDR3 is CASSVAEGVELFF. The CDR3 region has the DNA TGTGCCAGCAGCGTAGCTGAAGGGGTGGAGCTGTTTTTT.

V is TRBV2 and J is TRBJ2-5, with 12 bases lining up with TRBD2. Germline loops: CDR1 SNHLY, CDR2 FYNNEI. The CDR3 loop spans 14 amino acids. J was trimmed by 4 bases and V by 6 bases; bases with no gene match: 3. This CDR3 reads CASRQGLAGETQYF. The CDR3 DNA is TGTGCCAGCAGACAGGGACTAGCGGGAGAGACCCAGTACTTC.

On this clonotype: Since a much larger clone is just one base distant, this may be a read error. The rearrangement links TRBV24-1 to TRBJ1-1, with 10 bases that match TRBD1. Germline V gives CDR1 KGHDR, CDR2 SFDVKD. CDR3 length: 15 residues. The CDR3 loop is CTTSEEGTGDTEAFF. The CDR3 nucleotides read TGTACCACCAGTGAAGAAGGGACAGGGGACACTGAAGCTTTCTTT.

This clonotype was seen once. The V gene is TRBV6-6, the J gene TRBJ2-5; D may be TRBD2 (5 bases). Trimming stripped 8 bases from V and 4 bases from J, with 14 bases between. CDR3 size: 13 residues. Germline V gives CDR1 MNHNY, CDR2 SVGAGI (reference sequence). The CDR3 spells CASSPFEGETQYF. The CDR3 coding sequence is TGTGCCAGCTCCCCTTTTGAGGGAGAGACCCAGTACTTC.

In its sample, this clonotype was seen a few times. This chain uses TRBV20-1 with TRBJ1-5; TRBD1 aligns across 8 bases. Germline V gene data show CDR1 as DFQATT and CDR2 as SNEGSKA (reference sequence). The V segment lost 5 bases and the J segment 5 bases; nucleotides outside the gene matches: 8. There are 14 residues in the CDR3. The CDR3 loop reads CSAGGQVGDQPQHF. For the CDR3, the DNA is TGCAGTGCTGGGGGACAGGTCGGGGATCAGCCCCAGCATTTT.

The rearrangement uses TRBV25-1 and TRBJ1-1; 9 bases are shared with TRBD1. CDR1 MGHDK and CDR2 SYGVNS come from the germline V gene. Losses at the gene ends were 7 bases for V and 7 bases for J; bases not matched to a gene: 7. The CDR3 covers 13 residues. This CDR3 is CASITTGGDEAFF. The DNA of the CDR3 is TGTGCCAGCATTACAACAGGGGGCGATGAAGCTTTCTTT. The full variable domain, completed using reference TRBV25-1 and TRBJ1-1, is EADIYQTPRYLVIGTGKKITLECSQTMGHDKMYWYQQDPGMELHLIHYSYGVNSTEKGDLSSESTVSRIRTEHFPLTLESARPSHTSQYLCASITTGGDEAFFGQGTRLTVV.

This clonotype was recorded many times. J is TRBJ2-2 and V is TRBV10-3; 7 nucleotides line up with TRBD2. The germline gives CDR1 ENHRY, CDR2 SYGVKD. V shed 8 bases, J shed 5 bases, and the junction held 17 bases outside the gene matches. The CDR3 covers 17 residues. The CDR3 DNA reads as TGTGCCATCGGCCGTGGGCGGGAGTTAACGGAGACCGGGGAGCTGTTTTTT. It translates to CAIGRGRELTETGELFF.

The chain recombines TRBV7-9 with TRBJ1-5; perhaps TRBD1 as D (5 bases). Trimming took off 5 bases at V and 4 bases at J, with 15 bases between the two ends. The germline CDR1 and CDR2 sequences are SEHNR and FQNEAQ (reference sequence). This CDR3 has 15 residues. CDR3 residues: CASSRRDASNQPQHF. In DNA form, the CDR3 reads TGTGCCAGCAGCCGCCGGGACGCCAGTAATCAGCCCCAGCATTTT.

This clonotype was found many times. The chain has TRBV12-3 or TRBV12-4 and TRBJ1-5; 11 bases map to TRBD1. This CDR3 spans 13 amino acids. V lost 8 bases and J lost 5; bases outside the gene matches: 2. The CDR3 sequence: CASRGQGDQPQHF. CDR3 in DNA: TGTGCCAGCCGGGGACAGGGGGATCAGCCCCAGCATTTT.

To note about this clonotype: Likely a read error: the CDR3 ends without its conserved phenylalanine or tryptophan. This chain joins TRBV7-9 and TRBJ1-4; no clear D. CDR1 and CDR2 (germline): SEHNR, FQNEAQ (reference sequence). The length of the CDR3 is 12 residues. Between the trimmed V and J ends, which lost 4 bases and 8 bases, there was a span of 8 bases. CDR3 region: CASSSTTEKLFL. CDR3 in DNA: TGTGCCAGCAGCTCGACCACGGAAAAACTGTTTCTT.

V and J are TRBV11-2 and TRBJ2-5, with D perhaps matching TRBD2 (6 bases). Between the trimmed V and J ends, which lost 5 bases and 5 bases, there was a span of 18 bases. CDR1 and CDR2 (germline): SGHAT, FQNNGV. The CDR3 is made up of 15 amino acids. CDR3 protein: CASSHASGVGETQYF. CDR3 DNA sequence: TGTGCCAGCAGCCATGCCTCGGGGGTAGGGGAGACCCAGTACTTC. Variable domain in full (rest from reference TRBV11-2 and TRBJ2-5): EAGVAQSPRYKIIEKRQSVAFWCNPISGHATLYWYQQILGQGPKLLIQFQNNGVVDDSQLPKDRFSAERLKGVDSTLKIQPAKLEDSAVYLCASSHASGVGETQYFGPGTRLLVL.

The rearrangement links TRBV19 to TRBJ1-1, with D hard to call. V lost 1 base to trimming and J lost 7 bases, with 10 bases between them. CDR3 length: 13 residues. Germline loops: CDR1 LNHDA, CDR2 SQIVND (reference sequence). CDR3 loop: CASSIVTGIEAFF. Here the CDR3 DNA reads TGTGCCAGTAGTATAGTGACGGGAATTGAAGCTTTCTTT.

Only one count was recorded for this clonotype. The rearrangement links TRBV29-1 to TRBJ2-3; tentatively, D is TRBD2 (6 bases). V shed 7 bases and J shed 6 bases, with 17 bases lying between them. There are 13 residues in the CDR3. CDR1 is SQVTM and CDR2 is ANQGSEA in the germline V gene. The CDR3 loop reads CSGGDGAGDTQYF. In nucleotides, the CDR3 is TGCAGCGGGGGGGACGGGGCGGGGGATACGCAGTATTTT.

V is TRBV10-3 and J is TRBJ1-6, with a possible D match to TRBD1 (5 bases). V was cut by 5 bases and J by 7 bases, with 12 bases left in between. The CDR3 length is 14 residues. Per the germline V gene, CDR1 is ENHRY and CDR2 is SYGVKD. The DNA of the CDR3 is TGTGCCATCAGTAGACAGTCTTCAAATTCACCCCTCCACTTT. It specifies CAISRQSSNSPLHF.

CDR3 bases: TGTGCCAGCAGTTCCGGACAGGGGACGAGCAATCAGCCCCAGCATTTT. Translating it yields CASSSGQGTSNQPQHF. The V call is TRBV7-9, the J call TRBJ1-5; 9 nucleotides match TRBD1. Germline loops: CDR1 SEHNR, CDR2 FQNEAQ (reference sequence). CDR3 length: 16 residues. Losses at the gene ends were 6 bases for V and 1 base for J; bases not matched to a gene: 7.

This clonotype occurred many times. The chain has TRBV29-1 and TRBJ1-1; no reliable D call. Germline CDR1 and CDR2: SQVTM and ANQGSEA. Between the trimmed V and J ends, which lost 2 bases and 0 bases, there was a span of 7 bases. The CDR3 covers 13 residues. Here the CDR3 DNA reads TGCAGCGTTGAAACAGTCATGAACACTGAAGCTTTCTTT. It is translated as CSVETVMNTEAFF.

Worth noting for this clonotype: A much larger clone lies one base from this, so it may be a read error. V usage is TRBV7-3 and J usage is TRBJ2-6; maybe TRBD1 (5 bases). CDR3 length equals 18 residues. Per germline, CDR1 SGHTA and CDR2 FQGTGA. The CDR3 protein is CACSPHPGLSSGANVLTF. The CDR3 coding sequence is TGTGCCTGCAGCCCACATCCAGGGCTGTCCTCTGGGGCCAACGTCCTGACTTTC.